Listed here is a single T cell receptor beta chain. Its specific antigen is unknown. Per-base quality was not reported, and no clone a single base away is much larger than it. The germline V gene (reference sequence) yields MNHEY for CDR1 and SMNVEV for CDR2. Trimming takes 8 bases off V and 1 base off J; junction bases not matched to a gene: 8. From cysteine to phenylalanine, the CDR3 is 15 amino acids long. Of all the DNA, just the CDR3 is kept, 45 bases in frame from base 1. The data are from a study of OX40 agonist ivuxolimab in advanced cancers. With regard to the full study: Ivuxolimab was an agonistic, fully human IgG2 monoclonal antibody directed against OX40 (CD134), a costimulatory receptor. A male proportion of approximately 83% and a mean age of approximately 62 years, ranging from roughly 23 to 90, were recorded for the dose-escalation cohort. Prior anti-PD-1, anti-PD-L1 or anti-CTLA-4 therapy was permitted, and checkpoint inhibitors had been received by under 50% of dose-escalation patients. Intravenous ivuxolimab was administered to patients every 2 weeks at six dose levels: 0.01, 0.1, 0.3, 1.5, 3 and 10 mg/kg. Peripheral TCRbeta sequencing was intended to test whether TCR sequence diversity was altered and clonal T-cell expansion was caused by ivuxolimab. The monotherapy dose-escalation portion (N ≈ 50 patients) of the phase I ivuxolimab trial is reported in the paper. Three dose-escalation patients achieved partial responses, one with hepatocellular carcinoma and two with cutaneous melanoma. Among the roughly 50 dose-escalation patients, 19 had hepatocellular carcinoma, about 15 melanoma, 9 renal cell carcinoma and 9 head and neck cancer. The paper's findings and limits, for the study overall: In the 0.1-3.0 mg/kg groups, partial responders were among the patients with the lowest normalized peripheral clonal expansion, particularly in CD8+ T cells. After ivuxolimab, CD8+ T cells had more expanded clones than CD4+ T cells on average. The antigen specificity of the peripheral T cells that underwent clonal expansion was not determined. At doses from 0.1 to 3.0 mg/kg, clonal expansion was seen in both CD4+ and CD8+ blood T cells between baseline and week 6. Low levels of normalized T-cell clonal expansion were also shown by some nonresponding patients.

Patients with a history of autoimmune disease or receiving systemic immunosuppression were excluded from the trial. Peripheral blood for TCR sequencing was drawn from every dose cohort at baseline, at cycle 4 day 1 and at cycle 7 day 1. The samples were taken from a phase I, first-in-human, multicenter, open-label dose-escalation trial of ivuxolimab. The trial enrolled adults with locally advanced or metastatic head and neck squamous cell, hepatocellular, melanoma or renal cell carcinoma. Before TCR sequencing, CD4+ T cells and CD8+ T cells were sorted from peripheral blood as separate populations. For sequencing of the TCRbeta CDR3 region, genomic DNA was extracted from the sorted cells. The immunoSEQ Assay was used to sequence the TCRbeta CDR3 regions. The source is immuneACCESS, and TCRdb retained only in-frame sequences with V and J called. Part of the clones is not carried over; for the studies checked, unresolved V genes explain less than half of this, and the remainder is unexplained. The sample records some 97,000 clones, about 91% of which are singletons. The ten top clones hold about 0.15% of the sample.

This specimen was CD4+ or CD8+ T cells sorted from blood, taken in a trial of the OX40 agonist ivuxolimab. This clonotype was obtained from an adult with an advanced solid tumor such as melanoma, head and neck, liver or kidney cancer. The rearrangement joined TRBV27 to TRBJ1-1; TRBD1 matches 9 bases in the middle. In nucleotides, the sequence is TGTGCCAGCGCAACAGGGGGCAAGAGGAACACTGAAGCTTTCTTT. This codes for CASATGGKRNTEAFF.